The 9 T cell receptor beta chains given below trace back to one sample, sequenced in a study of CD8+ T cells in alopecia areata. Specified treatment: oral pan-JAK inhibitor, 5-10 mg twice daily. Sequencing used cDNA as its template, made by extracting RNA and reverse transcribing it. Profiling relied on immunoSEQ multiplex PCR, and the TCRdb table lists in-frame clones only, not all of them. The sample lists 170,000 or so clones, 55% to 75% seen once, with around 0.91% in the top ten. Specimen: CD4+ T cells sorted from blood, collected at week 4, from a patient treated with tofacitinib. The receptors here all came from a human donor with alopecia areata.

The CDR3 DNA sequence: TGCGCCAGCAGCCAGAATCCCCCCCAGCCCCAGCATTTT. Translating it yields CASSQNPPQPQHF. This chain joins TRBV4-1 and TRBJ1-5; D uncertain. V was pared by 3 bases and J by 7 bases, with 10 bases between. From germline, CDR1 is MGHRA and CDR2 YSYEKL. The CDR3 totals 13 residues.

This clone has just a few counts. The J gene is TRBJ1-6, the V gene TRBV29-1; D perhaps matches TRBD1 (6 bases). Germline CDR1 SQVTM, CDR2 ANQGSEA. CDR3 length: 16 amino acids. Trimming pared 2 bases from V and 8 bases from J, leaving 19 bases between. CDR3 loop: CSVERVPRGPYSPLHF. CDR3 sequence (DNA): TGCAGCGTTGAAAGAGTACCCAGGGGACCTTATTCACCCCTCCACTTT.

This chain uses TRBV5-6 with TRBJ1-1; 10 bases align to TRBD1. Looked up from germline, CDR1 is SGHDT and CDR2 is YYEEEE. V lost 4 bases and J lost 0; bases outside the gene matches: 12. The CDR3 has 18 residues. CDR3 loop: CASSGDRGVSWMNTEAFF. The CDR3 bases are TGTGCCAGCAGCGGGGACAGGGGCGTTTCTTGGATGAACACTGAAGCTTTCTTT.

Points on this clone: The sample carries other DNA sequences with the same CDR3. The rearrangement links TRBV9 to TRBJ1-6; D is ambiguous. CDR3 length equals 13 residues. Germline V gene data show CDR1 as SGDLS and CDR2 as YYNGEE. The V end lost 0 bases, the J end lost 7 bases, and 5 bases lay between the germline ends. The CDR3 spells CASSVEGNSPLHF. The CDR3 DNA reads TGTGCCAGCAGCGTAGAAGGGAATTCACCCCTCCACTTT.

The chain carries TRBV6-5 and TRBJ1-2, with TRBD1 matching over 7 bases. V lost 0 bases to trimming and J lost 4 bases; unmatched junction nucleotides: 5. The CDR3 sequence is 15 residues long. Germline values: CDR1 MNHEY, CDR2 SVGAGI. CDR3 loop: CASSYSRQGGYGYTF. The CDR3 coding sequence is TGTGCCAGCAGTTACTCGAGACAGGGAGGCTATGGCTACACCTTC.

This clone was found a few times. V usage is TRBV7-2 and J usage is TRBJ2-1; 11 bases agree with TRBD2. The V segment lost 6 bases and the J segment 2 bases; nucleotides outside the gene matches: 6. The germline V gene has CDR1 SGHTA and CDR2 FQGNSA. The CDR3 spans 16 residues. DNA of the CDR3: TGTGCCAGCAGACGCATAGCGGGGGGGACCTACAATGAGCAGTTCTTC. Translation: CASRRIAGGTYNEQFF.

In this sample, this clone turned up once. V is TRBV30 and J is TRBJ2-5; 7 nucleotides align to TRBD1. The CDR3 extends over 13 amino acids. The trim removed 5 bases at V and 7 bases at J, leaving 10 bases unmatched. CDR1 is GTSNPN, CDR2 SVGIG, per germline (reference sequence). The DNA of the CDR3 is TGTGCCTGGGAATTCAGGGGGACGGGGACCCAGTACTTC. It encodes CAWEFRGTGTQYF.

The genes are TRBV9 and TRBJ2-3; no definite D call. Trimming cost V 3 bases and J 2 bases, with 4 bases left between them. The CDR3 runs to 12 residues. CDR1 and CDR2 from the germline V gene are SGDLS and YYNGEE. The DNA for the CDR3 is TGTGCCAGCAGCGAGTACACAGATACGCAGTATTTT. It yields the protein CASSEYTDTQYF.

Remarks on this clone: Other DNA variants within this sample encode the same CDR3. The chain recombines TRBV30 with TRBJ2-5; D gene unclear. V was pared by 0 bases and J by 4 bases, with 3 bases between. The CDR3 runs 11 residues. Germline CDR1 and CDR2: GTSNPN and SVGIG (reference sequence). CDR3 DNA: TGTGCCTGGAGTGTTGGAGAGACCCAGTACTTC. Residues: CAWSVGETQYF.